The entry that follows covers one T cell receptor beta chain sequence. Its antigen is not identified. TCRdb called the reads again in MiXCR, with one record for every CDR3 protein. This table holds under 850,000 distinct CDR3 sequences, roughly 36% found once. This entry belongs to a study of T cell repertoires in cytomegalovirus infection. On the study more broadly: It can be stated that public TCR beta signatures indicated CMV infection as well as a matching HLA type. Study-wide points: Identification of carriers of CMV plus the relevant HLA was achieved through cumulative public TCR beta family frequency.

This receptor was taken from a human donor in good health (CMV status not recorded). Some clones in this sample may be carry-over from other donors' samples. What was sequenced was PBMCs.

The CDR3 reads CASSLRGSSGETQYF. The CDR3 region has the DNA TGTGCCAGCAGCTTAAGAGGCAGTTCGGGCGAGACCCAGTACTTC. This rearrangement joins TRBV7-3 to TRBJ2-5; D unclear. The germline CDR1 and CDR2 sequences are SGHTA and FQGTGA. V was trimmed by 1 base and J by 5 bases, leaving 14 bases between them. This CDR3 has 15 amino acids.